These 7 T cell receptor beta chains were all obtained from the same sample, sequenced in a study of CD8 T cells in seronegative destructive rheumatoid arthritis. Libraries were prepared by immunoSEQ multiplex PCR; TCRdb keeps only in-frame clonotypes and omits some of them. The table has fewer than 15,000 clones, roughly four fifths seen once. Sequencing was done on a sample of CD8+ T cells from blood. These TCRs come from a woman between 30 and 55 years old with seronegative destructive rheumatoid arthritis.

The chain uses TRBV7-8 and TRBJ2-1; TRBD2 aligns across 15 bases. This CDR3 comprises 16 residues. J lost 8 bases, V lost 4 bases, and 6 bases had no gene match. The germline V gene has CDR1 SGHVS and CDR2 FQNEAQ. CDR3 residues: CASSSRTSGGVDEQFF. CDR3 nucleotide sequence: TGTGCCAGCAGCTCGCGGACTAGCGGGGGGGTTGATGAGCAGTTCTTC. Complete variable domain (other parts from reference TRBV7-8 and TRBJ2-1): GAGVSQSPRYKVAKRGQDVALRCDPISGHVSLFWYQQALGQGPEFLTYFQNEAQLDKSGLPSDRFFAERPEGSVSTLKIQRTQQEDSAVYLCASSSRTSGGVDEQFFGPGTRLTVL.

The chain carries TRBV5-5 and TRBJ1-5; unclear D gene. Germline V lookup: CDR1 SGHKS, CDR2 YYEKEE (reference sequence). The CDR3 loop spans 15 amino acids. Trimming took off 0 bases at V and 0 bases at J, with 7 bases between the two ends. In DNA, the CDR3 is TGTGCCAGCAGCTTGGGTCACTATAGCAATCAGCCCCAGCATTTT. It translates to CASSLGHYSNQPQHF.

This chain joins TRBV15 and TRBJ1-1; D gene unclear. The germline gives CDR1 LNHNV, CDR2 YYDKDF (reference sequence). Trimming removed 7 bases at V and 6 bases at J, with 15 bases between. The CDR3 contains 13 residues. Here the CDR3 DNA reads TGTGCCACCACAGAGGGAGGAGGCGCTGAAGCTTTCTTT. Translating it yields CATTEGGGAEAFF. Together with reference TRBV15 and TRBJ1-1, the CDR3 gives the full variable domain: DAMVIQNPRYQVTQFGKPVTLSCSQTLNHNVMYWYQQKSSQAPKLLFHYYDKDFNNEADTPDNFQSRRPNTSFCFLDIRSPGLGDTAMYLCATTEGGGAEAFFGQGTRLTVV.

The gene calls are TRBV5-1 and TRBJ1-1; D call uncertain. This CDR3 has 16 residues. V was trimmed by 3 bases and J by 6 bases, leaving 21 bases between them. Germline V gene lookup returns CDR1 SGHRS and CDR2 YFSETQ. CDR3 residues: CASSSDATSKSPEAFF. The CDR3 DNA is TGCGCCAGCAGCTCAGATGCGACAAGTAAATCCCCTGAAGCTTTCTTT.

This chain links TRBV7-3 with TRBJ2-7; 8 nucleotides match TRBD1. The CDR3 covers 13 residues. The J segment lost 6 bases and the V segment lost 5 bases, leaving 6 bases of the junction unmatched. Germline CDR1 SGHTA, CDR2 FQGTGA. This chain's CDR3 is CASSHRQGSEQYV. In DNA, the CDR3 is TGTGCCAGCAGCCACCGACAGGGGAGCGAGCAGTACGTC.

The chain joins TRBV6-1 to TRBJ1-2; D call uncertain. The CDR3 has 14 amino acids. V was pared by 0 bases and J by 4 bases, with 9 bases between. The V gene's germline CDR1 is MNHNS and CDR2 SASEGT. The DNA for the CDR3 is TGTGCCAGCAGTGAAGCAATGGGCAGCTATGGCTACACCTTC. Protein: CASSEAMGSYGYTF.

This chain links TRBV13 with TRBJ2-1; 13 positions match TRBD2. CDR1 is PRHDT, CDR2 FYEKMQ, per germline (reference sequence). V dropped 11 bases and J dropped 0; count of bases not matched to a gene: 7. CDR3 size: 16 residues. The CDR3 DNA reads TGTGCCTCCGGGACTAGCGGGGTTAGCTCCTACAATGAGCAGTTCTTC. This encodes CASGTSGVSSYNEQFF.